The TCR beta chain described here comes from a study of T cell responses to AZD1222 COVID-19 vaccine. Study background: Both about-4-week and about-12-week second-dose recipients were combined. Whole-study findings and limits: Seropositive at baseline were only five or six AZD1222 recipients.

Germline CDR1 SGDLS, CDR2 YYNGEE. This CDR3 is 15 amino acids long. Trimming removed 0 bases from V and 3 bases from J, with 12 bases in between. Points on this clone: Its cognate antigen is unknown.

Generated by immunoSEQ multiplex PCR, the TCRdb table keeps only in-frame clones and is missing some. This sample has some 150,000 clones, with 85% to 95% found just once. This clonotype originated in an adult in good health. Specimen: peripheral blood, collected on day 0 of AZD1222 vaccination. The V and J genes are TRBV9 and TRBJ2-5; no clear D. The CDR3: CASSVAPWSEETQYF. The DNA for the CDR3 is TGTGCCAGCAGCGTAGCCCCTTGGTCGGAAGAGACCCAGTACTTC.